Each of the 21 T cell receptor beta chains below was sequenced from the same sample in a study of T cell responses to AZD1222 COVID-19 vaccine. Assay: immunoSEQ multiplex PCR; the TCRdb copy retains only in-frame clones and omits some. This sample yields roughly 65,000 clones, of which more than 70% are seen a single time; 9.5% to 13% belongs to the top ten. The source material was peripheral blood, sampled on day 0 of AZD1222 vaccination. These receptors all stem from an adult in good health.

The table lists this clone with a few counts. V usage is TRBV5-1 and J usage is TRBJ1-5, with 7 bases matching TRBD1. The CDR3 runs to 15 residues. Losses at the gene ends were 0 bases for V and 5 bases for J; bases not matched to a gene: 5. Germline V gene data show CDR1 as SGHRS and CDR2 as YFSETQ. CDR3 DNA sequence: TGCGCCAGCAGCTTGGCCGGGACAGCATATCAGCCCCAGCATTTT. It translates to CASSLAGTAYQPQHF.

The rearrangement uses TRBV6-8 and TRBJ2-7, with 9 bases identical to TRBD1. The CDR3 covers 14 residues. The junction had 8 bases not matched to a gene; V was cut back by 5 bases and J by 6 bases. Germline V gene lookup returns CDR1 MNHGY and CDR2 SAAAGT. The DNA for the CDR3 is TGTGCCAGCAGTAACGGACAGGGGTGGTTCGAGCAGTACTTC. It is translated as CASSNGQGWFEQYF.

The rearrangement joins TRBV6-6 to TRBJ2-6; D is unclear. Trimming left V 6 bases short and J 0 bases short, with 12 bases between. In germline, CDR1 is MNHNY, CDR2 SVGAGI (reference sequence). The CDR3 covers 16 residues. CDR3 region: CASSRSAVSGANVLTF. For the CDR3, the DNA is TGTGCCAGCAGCAGATCGGCGGTCTCTGGGGCCAACGTCCTGACTTTC.

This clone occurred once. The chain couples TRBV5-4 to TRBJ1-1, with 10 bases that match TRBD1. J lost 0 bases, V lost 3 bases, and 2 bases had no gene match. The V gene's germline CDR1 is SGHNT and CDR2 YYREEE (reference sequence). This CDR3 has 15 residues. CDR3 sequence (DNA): TGTGCCAGCAGCTGGGGGACAGGGGTGAACACTGAAGCTTTCTTT. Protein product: CASSWGTGVNTEAFF. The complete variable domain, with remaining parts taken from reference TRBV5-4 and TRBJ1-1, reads ETGVTQSPTHLIKTRGQQVTLRCSSQSGHNTVSWYQQALGQGPQFIFQYYREEENGRGNFPPRFSGLQFPNYSSELNVNALELDDSALYLCASSWGTGVNTEAFFGQGTRLTVV.

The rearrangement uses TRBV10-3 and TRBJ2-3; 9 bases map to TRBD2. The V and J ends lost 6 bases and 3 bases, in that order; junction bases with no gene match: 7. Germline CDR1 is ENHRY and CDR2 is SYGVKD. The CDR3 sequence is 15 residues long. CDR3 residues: CAIRIERGDTDTQYF. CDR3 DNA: TGTGCCATCAGGATCGAGCGGGGGGATACAGATACGCAGTATTTT.

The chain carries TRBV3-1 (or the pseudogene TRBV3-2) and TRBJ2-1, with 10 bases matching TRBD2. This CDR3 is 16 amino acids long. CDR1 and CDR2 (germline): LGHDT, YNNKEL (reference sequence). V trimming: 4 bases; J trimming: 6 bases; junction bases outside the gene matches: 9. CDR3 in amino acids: CASSRRPSGGINEQFF. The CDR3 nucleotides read TGTGCCAGCAGCCGAAGACCTAGCGGGGGTATCAATGAGCAGTTCTTC.

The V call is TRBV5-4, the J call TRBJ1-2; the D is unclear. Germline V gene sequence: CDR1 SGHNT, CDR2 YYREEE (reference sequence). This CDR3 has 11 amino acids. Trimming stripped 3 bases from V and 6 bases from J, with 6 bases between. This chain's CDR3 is CASSSGNGYTF. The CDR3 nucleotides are TGTGCCAGCAGCTCCGGGAATGGCTACACCTTC.

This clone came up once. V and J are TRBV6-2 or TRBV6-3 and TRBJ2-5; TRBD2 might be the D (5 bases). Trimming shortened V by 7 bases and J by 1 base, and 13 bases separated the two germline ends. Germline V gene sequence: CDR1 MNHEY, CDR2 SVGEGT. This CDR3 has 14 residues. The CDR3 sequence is CASNPRGTQETQYF. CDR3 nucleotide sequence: TGTGCCAGCAACCCCCGGGGTACCCAAGAGACCCAGTACTTC.

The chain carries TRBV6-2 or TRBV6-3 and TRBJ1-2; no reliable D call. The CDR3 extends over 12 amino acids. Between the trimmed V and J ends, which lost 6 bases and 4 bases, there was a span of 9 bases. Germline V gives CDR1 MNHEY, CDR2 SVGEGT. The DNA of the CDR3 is TGTGCCAGCAGCCCCCGGGGCTATGGCTACACCTTC. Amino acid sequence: CASSPRGYGYTF.

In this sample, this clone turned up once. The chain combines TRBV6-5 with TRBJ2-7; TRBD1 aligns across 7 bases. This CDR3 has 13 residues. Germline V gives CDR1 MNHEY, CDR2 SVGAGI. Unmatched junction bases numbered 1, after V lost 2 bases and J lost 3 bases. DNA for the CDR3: TGTGCCAGCAGTTACAACAGGGGCTACGAGCAGTACTTC. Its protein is CASSYNRGYEQYF.

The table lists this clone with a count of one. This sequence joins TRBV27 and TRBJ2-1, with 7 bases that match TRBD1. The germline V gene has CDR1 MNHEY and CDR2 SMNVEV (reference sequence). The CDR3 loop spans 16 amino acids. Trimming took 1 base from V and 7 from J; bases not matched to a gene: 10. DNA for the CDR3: TGTGCCAGCAGTTTATTTTGGCAGGGGGTGACGAATGAGCAGTTCTTC. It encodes CASSLFWQGVTNEQFF.

The DNA of the CDR3 is TGTGCCATCAGTGAGACAGGCGTCCAAGAGACCCAGTACTTC. Protein: CAISETGVQETQYF. This sequence joins TRBV10-3 and TRBJ2-5; a possible D gene is TRBD1 (5 bases). From germline, CDR1 is ENHRY and CDR2 SYGVKD. This CDR3 has 14 residues. Trimming took 2 bases from V and 1 from J, leaving 8 bases between them.

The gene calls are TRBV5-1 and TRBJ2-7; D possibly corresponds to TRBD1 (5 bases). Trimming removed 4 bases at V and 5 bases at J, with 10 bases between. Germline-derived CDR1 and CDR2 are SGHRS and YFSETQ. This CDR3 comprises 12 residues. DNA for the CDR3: TGCGCCAGCAGCGCAGGGTTGGACGAGCAGTACTTC. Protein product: CASSAGLDEQYF.

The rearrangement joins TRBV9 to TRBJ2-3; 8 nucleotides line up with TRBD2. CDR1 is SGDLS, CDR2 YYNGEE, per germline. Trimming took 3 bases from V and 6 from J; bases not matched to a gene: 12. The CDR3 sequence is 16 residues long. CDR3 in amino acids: CASSGQTSAISDTQYF. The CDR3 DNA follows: TGTGCCAGCAGCGGACAGACTAGCGCCATCTCTGATACGCAGTATTTT.

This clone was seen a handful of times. This chain's CDR3 is CASRHRDEDGYTF. In DNA form, the CDR3 reads TGTGCCAGCAGACACAGGGACGAGGATGGCTACACCTTC. The chain couples TRBV3-1 (or the pseudogene TRBV3-2) to TRBJ1-2, with a possible D match to TRBD1 (6 bases). Germline CDR1 is LGHDT and CDR2 is YNNKEL (reference sequence). The V and J ends lost 6 bases and 6 bases respectively, with 14 bases between them. The CDR3 runs 13 residues.

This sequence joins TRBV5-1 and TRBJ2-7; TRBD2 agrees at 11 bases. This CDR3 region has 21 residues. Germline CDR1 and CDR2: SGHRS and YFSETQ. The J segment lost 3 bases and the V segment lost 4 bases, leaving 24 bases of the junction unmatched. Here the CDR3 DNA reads TGCGCCAGCAGCCCTTGGGGGCCTACAGGGGCGTCTAGCGGGGGGATCTACGAGCAGTACTTC. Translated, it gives CASSPWGPTGASSGGIYEQYF.

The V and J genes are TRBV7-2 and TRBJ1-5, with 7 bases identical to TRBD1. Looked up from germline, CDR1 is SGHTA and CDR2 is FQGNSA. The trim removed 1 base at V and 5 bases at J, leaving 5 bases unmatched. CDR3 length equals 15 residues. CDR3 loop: CASSLVETGHQPQHF. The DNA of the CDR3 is TGTGCCAGCAGCTTAGTGGAGACAGGGCATCAGCCCCAGCATTTT.

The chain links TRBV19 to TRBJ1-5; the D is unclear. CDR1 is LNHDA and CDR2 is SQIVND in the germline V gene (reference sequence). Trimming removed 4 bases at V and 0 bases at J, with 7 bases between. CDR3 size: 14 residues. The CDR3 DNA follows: TGTGCCAGTAGTACCGGGATTAGCAATCAGCCCCAGCATTTT. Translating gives CASSTGISNQPQHF.

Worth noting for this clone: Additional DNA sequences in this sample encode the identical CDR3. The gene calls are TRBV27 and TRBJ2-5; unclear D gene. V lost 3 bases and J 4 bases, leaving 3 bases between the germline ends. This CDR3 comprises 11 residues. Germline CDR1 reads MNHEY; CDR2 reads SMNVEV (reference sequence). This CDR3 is CASSLGETQYF. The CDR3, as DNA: TGTGCCAGCAGTTTGGGAGAGACCCAGTACTTC.

CDR3 bases: TGTGCCAGCAGCGGGGGACAGGGATATAATTCACCCCTCCACTTT. The encoded protein is CASSGGQGYNSPLHF. The V call is TRBV2, the J call TRBJ1-6; 9 bases map to TRBD1. Trimming cost V 6 bases and J 4 bases; bases outside gene matches: 4. Germline loops: CDR1 SNHLY, CDR2 FYNNEI. The CDR3 consists of 15 residues.

CDR3 in DNA: TGCGCCAGCAGCCTGGGAACAGCAGCTCAAAGCACAGATACGCAGTATTTT. It specifies CASSLGTAAQSTDTQYF. V usage is TRBV5-1 and J usage is TRBJ2-3; D is uncertain. Trimming shortened V by 4 bases and J by 0 bases, and 18 bases separated the two germline ends. The CDR3 is 17 residues long. Germline V gene data show CDR1 as SGHRS and CDR2 as YFSETQ.